Below are 27 T cell receptor beta chains sequenced from a single sample in a study of T cell responses to AZD1222 COVID-19 vaccine. TCRdb keeps only in-frame clones here, not all; method: immunoSEQ multiplex PCR. This sample has 45,000 to 55,000 clones, with around 84% found just once. Sequencing used peripheral blood, obtained on day 0 of AZD1222 vaccination. These receptors came from an adult in good health.

CDR3 coding DNA: TGTGCCAGCAGACAGACAGGATATGGCTACACCTTC. The encoded protein is CASRQTGYGYTF. This chain joins TRBV14 and TRBJ1-2; tentatively, D is TRBD1 (6 bases). The CDR3 length is 12 residues. V dropped 6 bases and J dropped 5 bases, with 10 bases sitting between them. CDR1 is SGHDN and CDR2 is FVKESK in the germline V gene.

The rearrangement joins TRBV5-6 to TRBJ1-2; 9 bases fit TRBD1. Trimming took 0 bases from V and 3 from J; bases not matched to a gene: 3. Germline V gene lookup returns CDR1 SGHDT and CDR2 YYEEEE. The CDR3 has 15 residues. The CDR3 loop is CASSLGRDRDYGYTF. CDR3 bases: TGTGCCAGCAGCTTGGGCCGGGACAGGGACTATGGCTACACCTTC.

The V call is TRBV6-1, the J call TRBJ1-5; D is unresolved. Looked up from germline, CDR1 is MNHNS and CDR2 is SASEGT. There are 14 residues in the CDR3. The V gene lost 1 base and the J gene lost 7 bases, with 11 bases spanning the gap. The CDR3 reads CASSEVGGRQPQHF. In DNA, the CDR3 is TGTGCCAGCAGTGAAGTAGGTGGGAGGCAGCCCCAGCATTTT.

The rearrangement joins TRBV3-1 (or the pseudogene TRBV3-2) to TRBJ1-1, with D uncertain. Per the germline V gene, CDR1 is LGHDT and CDR2 is YNNKEL (reference sequence). V was shortened by 1 base and J by 7 bases, with 10 bases between the two germline ends. The CDR3 runs 13 residues. The CDR3 coding sequence is TGTGCCAGCAGCCAAGGAATCGGGGATGAAGCTTTCTTT. Translation: CASSQGIGDEAFF.

The chain is built from TRBV18 and TRBJ1-2; D possibly corresponds to TRBD1 (5 bases). CDR3 length: 14 amino acids. Germline V gene sequence: CDR1 KGHSH, CDR2 LQKENI. Trimming took 2 bases from V and 4 from J, leaving 11 bases between them. The CDR3 coding sequence is TGTGCCAGCTCACCAGGGACGGAAGGCTATGGCTACACCTTC. This codes for CASSPGTEGYGYTF.

This sequence joins TRBV10-3 and TRBJ2-7, with 10 bases that match TRBD2. Germline CDR1 reads ENHRY; CDR2 reads SYGVKD. J was trimmed by 4 bases and V by 3 bases; bases with no gene match: 12. CDR3 length: 17 residues. CDR3 amino acids: CAISDILASGGQYEQYF. In nucleotides, the CDR3 is TGTGCCATCAGTGATATTCTGGCTAGCGGGGGCCAATACGAGCAGTACTTC.

The chain links TRBV6-6 to TRBJ2-3; 10 bases agree with TRBD2. The CDR3 is 15 residues long. Germline assignment: CDR1 MNHNY and CDR2 SVGAGI (reference sequence). V shed 6 bases and J 2 bases; nucleotides not matched to a gene: 5. Here the CDR3 DNA reads TGTGCCAGCAGGAATCTAGCGGGAGCCACAGATACGCAGTATTTT. Encoded protein: CASRNLAGATDTQYF.

The chain has TRBV4-1 and TRBJ2-3, with D possibly TRBD2 on 6 matching bases. Germline CDR1 reads MGHRA; CDR2 reads YSYEKL. The V end was cut by 0 bases, the J end by 2 bases, with 9 bases between. The CDR3 is 15 amino acids. CDR3 nucleotides: TGCGCCAGCAGCCAAGACGGGGGAGACACAGATACGCAGTATTTT. Encoded protein: CASSQDGGDTDTQYF.

This chain connects TRBV5-5 to TRBJ1-5, with D maybe TRBD1 (5 bases). This CDR3 has 14 amino acids. Trimming shortened V by 4 bases and J by 1 base, and 9 bases separated the two germline ends. From germline, CDR1 is SGHKS and CDR2 YYEKEE (reference sequence). The CDR3 here is CASSPRESNQPQHF. CDR3 coding DNA: TGTGCCAGCAGCCCCAGGGAAAGCAATCAGCCCCAGCATTTT.

V usage is TRBV5-1 and J usage is TRBJ2-5; perhaps D is TRBD1 or TRBD2 (5 bases each). This CDR3 spans 18 amino acids. Trimming removed 5 bases at V and 4 bases at J, with 27 bases between. The germline CDR1 and CDR2 sequences are SGHRS and YFSETQ. This CDR3 reads CASRGRGVSRFGAETQYF. The DNA of the CDR3 is TGCGCCAGCAGGGGTCGTGGAGTTAGCCGCTTCGGGGCAGAGACCCAGTACTTC.

This clone has more than one count but fewer than ten. V and J are TRBV21-1 and TRBJ2-5. TRBV21-1 counts as a pseudogene. The CDR3 has 16 residues. CDR3 in amino acids: CASSSRPGTKKETQYF. The CDR3 region has the DNA TGTGCCAGCAGCTCGCGCCCCGGGACCAAAAAAGAGACCCAGTACTTC.

J is TRBJ2-2 and V is TRBV4-2; D ambiguous. The ends were cut back, 0 bases at V and 1 base at J, with 3 bases in the middle. Germline V CDR1 and CDR2: LGHNA, YNFKEQ. The CDR3 is 14 amino acids. As DNA, the CDR3 is TGTGCCAGCAGCCAAGAGCAGAACACCGGGGAGCTGTTTTTT. Protein product: CASSQEQNTGELFF.

V usage is TRBV29-1 and J usage is TRBJ1-4; no definite D call. This CDR3 comprises 13 residues. The germline gives CDR1 SQVTM, CDR2 ANQGSEA. V lost 7 bases and J lost 4, with 13 bases in between. CDR3 nucleotides: TGCAGCGGCTGCGGGCCCTTTAATGAAAAACTGTTTTTT. Its translation: CSGCGPFNEKLFF.

This sequence joins TRBV19 and TRBJ1-5; maybe TRBD1 (6 bases). The CDR3 covers 17 residues. Germline values: CDR1 LNHDA, CDR2 SQIVND (reference sequence). Trimming stripped 6 bases from V and 2 bases from J, with 20 bases between. The CDR3 DNA reads TGTGCCAGTAGGAATCCTCCAGGGGTGAGGGGCAATCAGCCCCAGCATTTT. Amino acid sequence: CASRNPPGVRGNQPQHF.

The chain joins TRBV7-2 to TRBJ1-5, with a possible D match to TRBD1 (6 bases). The CDR3 consists of 14 residues. Deletions cut 1 base from V and 3 bases from J, with 7 bases between. From germline, CDR1 is SGHTA and CDR2 FQGNSA. The CDR3 reads CASSLGTVNQPQHF. CDR3 coding DNA: TGTGCCAGCAGCTTAGGGACAGTCAATCAGCCCCAGCATTTT.

The V call is TRBV19, the J call TRBJ2-4, with D perhaps TRBD1 or TRBD2 (7 bases each). Germline loops: CDR1 LNHDA, CDR2 SQIVND (reference sequence). With 3 bases removed from V and 8 bases from J, the gap between germline ends came to 14 bases. The CDR3 runs to 14 residues. The chain's CDR3 is CASSMGGTVHIQYF. In DNA, the CDR3 is TGTGCCAGTAGTATGGGGGGGACAGTACACATTCAGTACTTC.

The chain combines TRBV19 with TRBJ1-1; D call uncertain. This CDR3 region has 14 residues. In germline, CDR1 is LNHDA, CDR2 SQIVND (reference sequence). Trimming took off 7 bases at V and 1 base at J, with 13 bases between the two ends. The chain's CDR3 is CASNPTSRNTEAFF. The CDR3 DNA reads TGTGCCAGTAACCCCACTAGCAGGAACACTGAAGCTTTCTTT. The full variable domain, with the rest looked up from reference TRBV19 and TRBJ1-1, is DGGITQSPKYLFRKEGQNVTLSCEQNLNHDAMYWYRQDPGQGLRLIYYSQIVNDFQKGDIAEGYSVSREKKESFPLTVTSAQKNPTAFYLCASNPTSRNTEAFFGQGTRLTVV.

CDR3 amino acids: CAISENRVDEQYF. Written as DNA, the CDR3 is TGTGCCATCAGTGAAAATCGGGTCGACGAGCAGTACTTC. The V and J genes are TRBV10-3 and TRBJ2-7; D is uncertain. The germline CDR1 and CDR2 sequences are ENHRY and SYGVKD. Trimming removed 3 bases from V and 5 bases from J, with 11 bases in between. CDR3 length: 13 amino acids.

This rearrangement joins TRBV15 to TRBJ2-7, with D possibly TRBD2 on 5 matching bases. This CDR3 spans 15 amino acids. CDR1 and CDR2 from the germline V gene are LNHNV and YYDKDF (reference sequence). V was trimmed by 0 bases and J by 2 bases, leaving 11 bases between them. The DNA of the CDR3 is TGTGCCACCAGCAGAGATCAGAGGGCTACCTACGAGCAGTACTTC. Translating it yields CATSRDQRATYEQYF.

V gene TRBV10-2 combines with J gene TRBJ2-7, with TRBD2 matching over 8 bases. The CDR3 has 15 amino acids. Germline V lookup: CDR1 WSHSY, CDR2 SAAADI. The V gene end was trimmed by 3 bases and the J gene end by 9 bases; junction bases not matched to a gene: 13. The CDR3 nucleotides read TGCGCCAGCAGTGATGCCTCCCGGGGGGGCCTCGGGCAGTACTTC. As protein: CASSDASRGGLGQYF.

The rearrangement uses TRBV25-1 and TRBJ2-5; D not resolved. CDR3 size: 14 residues. Trimming took 0 bases from V and 5 from J, leaving 10 bases between them. Per the germline V gene, CDR1 is MGHDK and CDR2 is SYGVNS. The CDR3 sequence is CASSEYIRPETQYF. CDR3 bases: TGTGCCAGCAGTGAATATATCAGGCCGGAGACCCAGTACTTC.

The chain employs TRBV15 and TRBJ2-7, with TRBD1 as a possible D gene (5 bases). Germline V gene data show CDR1 as LNHNV and CDR2 as YYDKDF (reference sequence). CDR3 length: 18 residues. Trimming removed 1 base at V and 4 bases at J, with 23 bases between. DNA for the CDR3: TGTGCCACCAGCAGAGGGGGCCGTGACAGTGTCTCTTTATACGAGCAGTACTTC. Translation: CATSRGGRDSVSLYEQYF.

The chain recombines TRBV18 with TRBJ2-2, with TRBD2 as a possible D gene (5 bases). Germline loops: CDR1 KGHSH, CDR2 LQKENI. The V gene lost 4 bases and the J gene lost 4 bases, with 16 bases spanning the gap. This CDR3 is built from 16 residues. This chain's CDR3 is CASSLIPGTTTGELFF. The CDR3, as DNA: TGTGCCAGCTCACTGATCCCGGGAACAACCACCGGGGAGCTGTTTTTT.

This chain joins TRBV6-1 and TRBJ1-2; the D gene is possibly TRBD1 (6 bases). CDR1 is MNHNS and CDR2 is SASEGT in the germline V gene. With 1 base removed from V and 8 bases from J, the gap between germline ends came to 17 bases. The CDR3 totals 15 residues. CDR3 sequence reads: CASSEVQGQSRGYTF. CDR3 in DNA: TGTGCCAGCAGTGAAGTACAGGGCCAATCCCGAGGCTACACCTTC.

The rearrangement joins TRBV18 to TRBJ2-7; 10 positions match TRBD2. This CDR3 has 12 residues. Germline V gene data show CDR1 as KGHSH and CDR2 as LQKENI. V shed 6 bases, J shed 6 bases, and the junction held 2 bases outside the gene matches. CDR3 residues: CASSGTSAEQYF. In nucleotides, the CDR3 is TGTGCCAGCTCGGGGACTAGCGCCGAGCAGTACTTC.

Note on this clone: An end of the junction does not agree with germline; a read error may underlie this. The chain links TRBV7-7 to TRBJ2-7; 7 positions match TRBD1. The CDR3 has 15 amino acids. Germline lookup yields CDR1 SSHAT and CDR2 FNYEAQ (reference sequence). DNA for the CDR3: TGTGCTAGCAGCCCGAGACCCACAGGGGTGCGCGAGCAGTACTTC. Its protein is CASSPRPTGVREQYF.

About this clone itself: A junction boundary mismatches the germline segment, possibly from a read error. The V gene is TRBV19, the J gene TRBJ2-1; D possibly corresponds to TRBD2 (6 bases). Germline CDR1 is LNHDA and CDR2 is SQIVND (reference sequence). The CDR3 loop spans 16 amino acids. The CDR3 spells CASSISRRGAYNEQFF. The CDR3 region has the DNA TGTGCCAGTAGTATCTCTCGGCGGGGTGCCTATAATGAGCAGTTCTTC.